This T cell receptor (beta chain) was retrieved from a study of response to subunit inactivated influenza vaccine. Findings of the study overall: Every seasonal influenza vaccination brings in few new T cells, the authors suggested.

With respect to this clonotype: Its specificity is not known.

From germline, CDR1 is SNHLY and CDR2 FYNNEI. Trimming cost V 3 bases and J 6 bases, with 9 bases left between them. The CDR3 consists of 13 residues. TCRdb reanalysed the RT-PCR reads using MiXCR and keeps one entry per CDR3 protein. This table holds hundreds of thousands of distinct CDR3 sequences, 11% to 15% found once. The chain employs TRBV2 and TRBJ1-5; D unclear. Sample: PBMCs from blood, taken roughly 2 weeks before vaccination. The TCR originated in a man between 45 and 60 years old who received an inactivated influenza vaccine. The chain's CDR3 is CASSDFFSQPQHF. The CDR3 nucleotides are TGTGCCAGCAGTGATTTTTTTTCTCAGCCCCAGCATTTT. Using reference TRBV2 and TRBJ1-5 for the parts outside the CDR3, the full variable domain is EPEVTQTPSHQVTQMGQEVILRCVPISNHLYFYWYRQILGQKVEFLVSFYNNEISEKSEIFDDQFSVERPDGSNFTLKIRSTKLEDSAMYFCASSDFFSQPQHFGDGTRLSIL.